Below, 16 T cell receptor beta chains from the same sample are listed, as sequenced in a study of T cells expressing NK-cell markers. TCRdb reprocessed the 5' RACE reads; each CDR3 protein has one entry and no DNA is given. Seen in this sample are about 260,000 distinct CDR3 sequences; the ten most common clones hold around 0.37%. Input material: blood T cells: a sorted CD56 or NKG2C T cell subset, CD4+ or CD8+ T cells, or bulk PBMC T cells (not recorded which). These receptors originate from a man between 18 and 35 years old in good health.

J is TRBJ2-5 and V is TRBV20-1; with no DNA, the TCRdb D assignment of TRBD1 cannot be verified. This CDR3 has 13 amino acids. Germline V gene sequence: CDR1 DFQATT, CDR2 SNEGSKA (reference sequence). The CDR3 reads CSGITDRQETQYF.

The CDR3 here is CASSPGVGGSSYEQYF. V is TRBV9 and J is TRBJ2-7; TCRdb indicates TRBD1, and absent DNA this call remains unverified. The CDR3 spans 16 residues. Germline CDR1 and CDR2: SGDLS and YYNGEE.

V and J are TRBV20-1 and TRBJ1-2; TCRdb indicates TRBD1, and absent DNA this call remains unverified. Germline lookup yields CDR1 DFQATT and CDR2 SNEGSKA (reference sequence). CDR3 length equals 14 residues. This CDR3 is CSARTGTANYGYTF.

The V call is TRBV29-1, the J call TRBJ2-1; the TCRdb call, TRBD1, lacks DNA for checking. Per the germline V gene, CDR1 is SQVTM and CDR2 is ANQGSEA. This CDR3 region has 12 residues. CDR3 sequence: CSAPLGGYEQFF.

The chain is built from TRBV20-1 and TRBJ1-6; TCRdb reports TRBD1, a call that lacks DNA to check it against. The CDR3 covers 14 residues. Germline CDR1 is DFQATT and CDR2 is SNEGSKA (reference sequence). The CDR3 sequence is CSAPEGDRDSPLHF.

The V and J genes are TRBV12-3 or TRBV12-4 and TRBJ2-6; as DNA is missing, the TRBD1 call by TCRdb cannot be tested. This CDR3 contains 18 residues. The chain's CDR3 is CASSFGTGGGGGANVLTF.

The chain couples TRBV5-4 to TRBJ1-2; the D call of TRBD1 rests on TCRdb alone, since no DNA is present to check it. Germline V gene sequence: CDR1 SGHNT, CDR2 YYREEE (reference sequence). CDR3 length: 13 residues. Here the CDR3 reads CASSTGPRYGYTF.

The J gene is TRBJ1-2, the V gene TRBV20-1. This CDR3 region has 12 residues. CDR1 and CDR2 from the germline V gene are DFQATT and SNEGSKA (reference sequence). This chain's CDR3 is CSAGEVNYGYTF.

The rearrangement uses TRBV6-5 and TRBJ1-2; TCRdb lists TRBD1, though no DNA is available to test this call. This CDR3 spans 12 amino acids. CDR1 MNHEY and CDR2 SVGAGI come from the germline V gene. CDR3 sequence reads: CASNQGGSGYTF.

J is TRBJ2-5 and V is TRBV12-3 or TRBV12-4; with no DNA, the TCRdb D assignment of TRBD1 cannot be verified. This CDR3 has 14 amino acids. The CDR3 sequence: CASSPRGRQETQYF.

This rearrangement joins TRBV15 to TRBJ1-5; TCRdb gives TRBD1 as the D gene, but with no DNA this cannot be confirmed. CDR1 and CDR2 (germline): LNHNV, YYDKDF (reference sequence). The CDR3 loop spans 16 amino acids. This chain's CDR3 is CATRDREVAYNQPQHF.

The rearrangement links TRBV7-6 to TRBJ1-1. The V gene's germline CDR1 is SGHVS and CDR2 FNYEAQ. This CDR3 spans 14 amino acids. The CDR3 spells CASSLAVEDTEAFF.

The CDR3 is CASSLVGTGPAGELFF. The chain uses TRBV11-3 and TRBJ2-2; TCRdb outputs TRBD1, but without DNA this stays unchecked. Germline V lookup: CDR1 SGHNT, CDR2 YENEEA. The CDR3 is 16 residues long.

This CDR3 reads CTVRQGGEQFF. The chain recombines TRBV29-1 with TRBJ2-1; the D call from TCRdb, TRBD1, cannot be confirmed without DNA. Germline V gene lookup returns CDR1 SQVTM and CDR2 ANQGSEA. The CDR3 totals 11 residues.

This chain joins TRBV5-4 and TRBJ2-6; TCRdb lists TRBD2, though no DNA is available to test this call. CDR1 is SGHNT, CDR2 YYREEE, per germline (reference sequence). CDR3 size: 15 residues. CDR3: CASSEGIFGANVLTF.

The chain joins TRBV10-3 to TRBJ2-1. This CDR3 has 15 amino acids. Germline V gene sequence: CDR1 ENHRY, CDR2 SYGVKD. The CDR3 protein is CAIKKSLDLYNEQFF.